The 11 T cell receptor beta chains below come from one sample, sequenced in a study of identical twins. TCRdb re-called the 5' RACE reads with MiXCR, one entry per CDR3 protein. The sample has some 250,000 distinct CDR3 sequences, 6.5% seen once. A further study also used this sample, focusing on T cells expressing NK-cell markers.

The sample consisted of CD8+ T cells sorted from blood. The origin of the receptors is a young woman in good health.

The genes are TRBV10-3 and TRBJ2-1, with TRBD2 matching over 7 bases. Germline-derived CDR1 and CDR2 are ENHRY and SYGVKD. V trimming: 4 bases; J trimming: 10 bases; junction bases outside the gene matches: 4. The CDR3 length is 12 residues. As DNA, the CDR3 is TGTGCCATCAGTGGAAGTAGCGGGGAGCAGTTCTTC. Translating gives CAISGSSGEQFF.

This clonotype was recorded many times. The chain is built from TRBV7-9 and TRBJ2-5; TRBD1 might be the D (5 bases). The CDR3 length is 13 residues. V lost 5 bases and J lost 2, with 9 bases in between. The germline V gene encodes CDR1 SEHNR and CDR2 FQNEAQ (reference sequence). The CDR3 spells CASSMTAQETQYF. For the CDR3, the DNA is TGTGCCAGCAGCATGACAGCGCAAGAGACCCAGTACTTC.

In its sample, this clonotype was seen once. This chain connects TRBV28 to TRBJ2-7; D is ambiguous. Trimming shortened V by 10 bases and J by 4 bases, and 11 bases separated the two germline ends. The CDR3 covers 11 residues. CDR1 MDHEN and CDR2 SYDVKM come from the germline V gene. The CDR3 DNA is TGTGCCACCTCCCAGGCTTACGAGCAGTACTTC. Protein sequence: CATSQAYEQYF.

This clonotype was observed many times. This chain links TRBV15 with TRBJ2-1; the match to TRBD2 covers 12 bases. CDR1 is LNHNV and CDR2 is YYDKDF in the germline V gene (reference sequence). With 6 bases clipped from V and 4 bases from J, the junction kept 13 bases outside the gene matches. This CDR3 is 18 amino acids long. The CDR3 sequence: CATRSGLAGPQRYNEQFF. CDR3 bases: TGTGCCACCAGAAGTGGACTAGCGGGGCCACAACGGTACAATGAGCAGTTCTTC.

The V gene is TRBV27, the J gene TRBJ2-5; 9 nucleotides agree with TRBD1. Germline assignment: CDR1 MNHEY and CDR2 SMNVEV (reference sequence). CDR3 size: 23 residues. J lost 0 bases, V lost 1 base, and 24 bases had no gene match. The CDR3 spells CASSLLGGQGGGRWRGHQETQYF. Written as DNA, the CDR3 is TGTGCCAGCAGTTTATTAGGGGGACAGGGAGGTGGCCGGTGGAGGGGGCACCAAGAGACCCAGTACTTC.

This clonotype was seen a few times. V gene TRBV4-3 combines with J gene TRBJ1-1, with TRBD1 as a possible D gene (5 bases). The CDR3 spans 18 residues. CDR1 is LGHNA and CDR2 is YSLEER in the germline V gene. The germline V and J ends were trimmed by 1 base and 3 bases, with 21 bases remaining between them. DNA of the CDR3: TGCGCCAGCAGCCAAGTATGGGTTAGGGGCCCTTCAGACACTGAAGCTTTCTTT. It yields the protein CASSQVWVRGPSDTEAFF.

This clonotype was found a few times. The chain is built from TRBV11-2 and TRBJ1-2; D ambiguous. CDR1 is SGHAT and CDR2 is FQNNGV in the germline V gene. The V end lost 8 bases, the J end lost 0 bases, and 19 bases lay between the germline ends. The CDR3 extends over 16 amino acids. The CDR3: CASGEGGTPSNYGYTF. CDR3 nucleotide sequence: TGTGCCAGCGGGGAAGGTGGAACTCCGTCTAACTATGGCTACACCTTC.

The chain uses TRBV6-5 and TRBJ1-1; perhaps TRBD1 as D (5 bases). The CDR3 consists of 12 residues. The germline V gene has CDR1 MNHEY and CDR2 SVGAGI. V lost 5 bases to trimming and J lost 5 bases, with 9 bases between them. The DNA for the CDR3 is TGTGCCAGCAGTACAGGACGGACTGAAGCTTTCTTT. This sequence encodes CASSTGRTEAFF.

This clonotype was seen at least ten times. This chain joins TRBV12-3 or TRBV12-4 and TRBJ1-4, with D uncertain. Trimming removed 6 bases from V and 0 bases from J, with 8 bases in between. The CDR3 is made up of 14 amino acids. The CDR3 sequence is CASRPATTNEKLFF. DNA of the CDR3: TGTGCCAGCAGGCCGGCAACAACTAATGAAAAACTGTTTTTT.

This clonotype showed up many times. V is TRBV12-3 or TRBV12-4 and J is TRBJ2-1; TRBD2 matches 8 bases. CDR3 size: 13 residues. The J segment lost 8 bases and the V segment lost 6 bases, leaving 6 bases of the junction unmatched. CDR3 DNA sequence: TGTGCCAGCAGAACCGGGGGGGCCCATGAGCAGTTCTTC. This codes for CASRTGGAHEQFF.

The V and J genes are TRBV6-5 and TRBJ1-4, with D tentatively TRBD1 (5 bases). CDR1 and CDR2 (germline): MNHEY, SVGAGI. The ends were cut back, 1 base at V and 6 bases at J, with 15 bases in the middle. This CDR3 comprises 16 residues. Here the CDR3 reads CASSYFGGDGHEKLFF. As DNA, the CDR3 is TGTGCCAGCAGTTACTTCGGGGGGGACGGACATGAAAAACTGTTTTTT.